The rows below give T cell receptor beta chains drawn from one sample of a study of blood T cell repertoires in COVID-19. Only in-frame clones appear in the TCRdb table, and some are missing; sequencing was by immunoSEQ multiplex PCR. The sample holds 250,000 or so clones, roughly 84% seen once. The sample was PBMCs or T cells enriched from blood (not recorded which). These receptors originate from a man between 50 and 59 years old who had recovered from COVID-19. CDR3s include the opening cysteine and the closing phenylalanine or tryptophan. Each record gives: J gene, clone size, D gene, V gene, CDR3 protein, CDR3 DNA. A D gene is named only where the DNA matches it firmly. Expanded clones are given a class, and other clones once, few, many or no size at all.

J: TRBJ2-7; size: NA; D: TRBD1; V: TRBV19; CDR3: CASSDRGTGDDEQYF; DNA: TGTGCCAGTAGCGACCGAGGGACAGGGGACGACGAGCAGTACTTC
J: TRBJ2-7; size: NA; D: NA; V: TRBV5-1; CDR3: CASSLEQLTYEQYF; DNA: TGCGCCAGCAGCTTGGAACAGCTAACATACGAGCAGTACTTC
J: TRBJ2-5; size: NA; D: NA; V: TRBV15; CDR3: CATSRSSETQYF; DNA: TGTGCCACCAGCAGATCCTCCGAGACCCAGTACTTC
J: TRBJ2-1; size: NA; D: TRBD1; V: TRBV9; CDR3: CASSRVLGTGYNEQFF; DNA: TGTGCCAGCAGTCGGGTTTTAGGGACAGGGTACAATGAGCAGTTCTTC
J: TRBJ2-7; size: NA; D: TRBD1; V: TRBV12-5; CDR3: CASGPRGPQNF; DNA: TGTGCTAGTGGGCCCAGGGGGCCCCAGAACTTC
J: TRBJ2-2; size: NA; D: TRBD2; V: TRBV29-1; CDR3: CSVGLGGALAVPTGELFF; DNA: TGCAGCGTTGGGCTAGGAGGGGCTCTAGCGGTTCCCACCGGGGAGCTGTTTTTT
J: TRBJ2-1; size: few; D: NA; V: TRBV14; CDR3: CASSLWDGGLNEQFF; DNA: TGTGCCAGCAGCCTCTGGGACGGGGGGCTCAATGAGCAGTTCTTC
J: TRBJ2-1; size: NA; D: NA; V: TRBV7-7; CDR3: CASSLDEVTNEQFF; DNA: TGTGCTAGCAGCTTGGATGAGGTGACCAATGAGCAGTTCTTC
J: TRBJ1-6; size: NA; D: NA; V: TRBV6-2/TRBV6-3; CDR3: CASSYERTGGSPLHF; DNA: TGTGCCAGCAGTTACGAGCGGACCGGGGGTTCACCCCTCCACTTT
J: TRBJ1-2; size: NA; D: NA; V: TRBV11-2; CDR3: CASSGGSDYGYTF; DNA: TGTGCCAGCAGCGGAGGCTCAGACTATGGCTACACCTTC
J: TRBJ2-1; size: few; D: TRBD2; V: TRBV4-3; CDR3: CASSQEGGRVTSEQFF; DNA: TGCGCCAGCAGCCAAGAGGGCGGGAGGGTCACCAGTGAGCAGTTCTTC
J: TRBJ2-7; size: NA; D: NA; V: TRBV5-4; CDR3: CASSLAGVVHEQYF; DNA: TGTGCCAGCAGCTTAGCCGGGGTCGTCCACGAGCAGTACTTC
J: TRBJ1-2; size: NA; D: NA; V: TRBV12-5; CDR3: CASGLTPLNRGYTF; DNA: TGTGCTAGTGGTTTGACCCCCCTGAACCGGGGCTACACCTTC
J: TRBJ1-1; size: NA; D: TRBD1; V: TRBV23-1; CDR3: CASSQSSRGLFWATEAFF; DNA: TGCGCCAGCAGTCAATCGAGCAGGGGGCTTTTTTGGGCCACTGAAGCTTTCTTT
J: TRBJ2-5; size: NA; D: TRBD2; V: TRBV5-1; CDR3: CASSFGLAETQYF; DNA: TGCGCCAGCAGCTTCGGACTAGCGGAGACCCAGTACTTC
J: TRBJ1-5; size: few; D: NA; V: TRBV23-1; CDR3: CASSQSRDAPGPDQPQHF; DNA: TGCGCCAGCAGTCAATCCCGCGACGCTCCAGGTCCGGATCAGCCCCAGCATTTT
J: TRBJ1-1; size: few; D: NA; V: TRBV2; CDR3: CASSGTAHMNTEAFF; DNA: TGTGCCAGCAGTGGCACAGCCCACATGAACACTGAAGCTTTCTTT
J: TRBJ2-1; size: once; D: NA; V: TRBV7-2; CDR3: CASSLGEDEQFF; DNA: TGTGCCAGCAGCTTGGGAGAGGATGAGCAGTTCTTC
J: TRBJ2-3; size: NA; D: NA; V: TRBV24-1; CDR3: CATSDQGGTDTQYF; DNA: TGTGCCACCAGTGACCAAGGGGGAACCGATACGCAGTATTTT
J: TRBJ1-5; size: NA; D: TRBD1; V: TRBV6-5; CDR3: CASSRQGGDQPQHF; DNA: TGTGCCAGCAGCAGACAGGGAGGAGATCAGCCCCAGCATTTT
J: TRBJ1-2; size: NA; D: NA; V: TRBV5-1; CDR3: CASSLDTPFNGYTF; DNA: TGCGCCAGCAGCTTGGACACACCCTTTAATGGCTACACCTTC
J: TRBJ1-2; size: NA; D: TRBD1; V: TRBV5-1; CDR3: CASSSGQGDSGYTF; DNA: TGCGCCAGCAGCTCGGGACAGGGGGATTCTGGCTACACCTTC
J: TRBJ2-3; size: NA; D: TRBD2; V: TRBV6-2/TRBV6-3; CDR3: CASSTGLAGADTQYF; DNA: TGTGCCAGCAGTACGGGACTAGCGGGAGCAGATACGCAGTATTTT
J: TRBJ2-3; size: NA; D: TRBD2; V: TRBV7-8; CDR3: CASRRTSGGEYF; DNA: TGTGCCAGCAGACGAACTAGCGGAGGGGAGTATTTT
J: TRBJ2-1; size: NA; D: TRBD1; V: TRBV6-2/TRBV6-3; CDR3: CASSPGTGFYNEQFF; DNA: TGTGCCAGCAGTCCCGGGACAGGGTTCTACAATGAGCAGTTCTTC
J: TRBJ2-1; size: NA; D: NA; V: TRBV7-3; CDR3: CASSELDTNEQFF; DNA: TGTGCCAGCAGCGAACTAGATACGAATGAGCAGTTCTTC
J: TRBJ1-2; size: NA; D: TRBD1; V: TRBV7-3; CDR3: CASSLVGGASGYTF; DNA: TGTGCCAGCAGCTTAGTAGGGGGCGCGTCTGGCTACACCTTC
J: TRBJ1-2; size: NA; D: TRBD1; V: TRBV23-1; CDR3: CASSQGTGNYGYTF; DNA: TGCGCCAGCAGTCAAGGGACAGGGAACTATGGCTACACCTTC
J: TRBJ1-6; size: NA; D: NA; V: TRBV7-2; CDR3: CASSLEGRAPLHF; DNA: TGTGCCAGCAGCTTAGAAGGGCGGGCACCCCTCCACTTT
J: TRBJ1-2; size: NA; D: TRBD1; V: TRBV5-4; CDR3: CASSMTGTGLNGYTF; DNA: TGTGCCAGCAGCATGACCGGGACAGGGCTCAATGGCTACACCTTC
J: TRBJ2-5; size: once; D: NA; V: TRBV9; CDR3: CASSVGWGRETQYF; DNA: TGTGCCAGCAGCGTAGGGTGGGGGCGAGAGACCCAGTACTTC
J: TRBJ2-7; size: once; D: NA; V: TRBV4-1; CDR3: CASSQDQDAPYEQYF; DNA: TGCGCCAGCAGCCAAGATCAGGATGCCCCCTACGAGCAGTACTTC
J: TRBJ1-1; size: NA; D: NA; V: TRBV10-3; CDR3: CASAYEGPVTEAFF; DNA: TGTGCCTCCGCTTATGAGGGCCCGGTCACTGAAGCTTTCTTT